This T cell receptor (beta chain) was recovered during a study of blood T cell repertoires in COVID-19. The V gene end was trimmed by 2 bases and the J gene end by 1 base; junction bases not matched to a gene: 3. The CDR3 runs 15 residues. Germline CDR1 and CDR2: MGHRA and YSYEKL. The protocol was immunoSEQ multiplex PCR, while the TCRdb copy is restricted to in-frame clones and leaves out a portion. The sample holds approximately 300,000 clones; around nine tenths are singletons and the top ten take around 4.8%. This clone is a singleton in its sample. Sequences were obtained from PBMCs or T cells enriched from blood (not recorded which). The clonotype comes from a man in his sixties who had recovered from COVID-19. The chain uses TRBV4-1 and TRBJ2-3, with 7 positions matching TRBD2. The CDR3: CASSQMAGGTDTQYF. CDR3 sequence (DNA): TGCGCCAGCAGCCAAATGGCGGGAGGCACAGATACGCAGTATTTT.